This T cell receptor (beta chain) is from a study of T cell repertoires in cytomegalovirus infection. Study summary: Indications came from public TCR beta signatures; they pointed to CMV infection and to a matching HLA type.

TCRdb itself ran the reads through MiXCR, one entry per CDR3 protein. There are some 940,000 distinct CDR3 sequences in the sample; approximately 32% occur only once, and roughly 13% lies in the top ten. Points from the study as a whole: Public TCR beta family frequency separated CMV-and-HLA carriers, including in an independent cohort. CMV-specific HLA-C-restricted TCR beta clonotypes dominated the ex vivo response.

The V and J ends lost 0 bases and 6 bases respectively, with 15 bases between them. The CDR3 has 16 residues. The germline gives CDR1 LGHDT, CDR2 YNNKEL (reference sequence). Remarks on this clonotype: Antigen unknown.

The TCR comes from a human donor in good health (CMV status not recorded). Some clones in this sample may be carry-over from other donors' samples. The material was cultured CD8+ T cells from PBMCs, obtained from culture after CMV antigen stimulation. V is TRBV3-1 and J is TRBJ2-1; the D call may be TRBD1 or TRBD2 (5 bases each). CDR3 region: CASSQENPWDGNEQFF. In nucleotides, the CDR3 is TGTGCCAGCAGCCAAGAGAACCCCTGGGACGGCAATGAGCAGTTCTTC.